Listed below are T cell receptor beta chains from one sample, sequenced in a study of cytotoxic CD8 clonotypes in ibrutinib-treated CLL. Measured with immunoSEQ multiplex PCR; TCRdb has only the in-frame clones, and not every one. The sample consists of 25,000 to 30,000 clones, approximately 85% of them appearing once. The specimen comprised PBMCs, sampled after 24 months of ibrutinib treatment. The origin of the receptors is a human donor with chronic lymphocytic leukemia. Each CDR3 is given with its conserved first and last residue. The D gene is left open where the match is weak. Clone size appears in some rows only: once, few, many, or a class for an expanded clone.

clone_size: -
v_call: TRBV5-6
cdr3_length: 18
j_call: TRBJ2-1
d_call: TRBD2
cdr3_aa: CASSLSLSSGGSYNEQFF
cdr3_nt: TGTGCCAGCAGCCTGAGCTTGAGCAGCGGGGGATCTTACAATGAGCAGTTCTTC

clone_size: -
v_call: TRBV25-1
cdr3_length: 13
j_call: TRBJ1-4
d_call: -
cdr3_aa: CASTDRTWEKLFF
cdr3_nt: TGTGCCAGCACAGACAGGACTTGGGAAAAACTGTTTTTT

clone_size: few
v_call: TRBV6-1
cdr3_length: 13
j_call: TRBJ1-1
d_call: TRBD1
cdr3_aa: CASRLTGATEAFF
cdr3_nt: TGTGCCAGCAGGTTAACAGGGGCCACTGAAGCTTTCTTT

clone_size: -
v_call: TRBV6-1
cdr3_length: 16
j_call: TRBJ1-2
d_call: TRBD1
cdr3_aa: CASSEPGQGWTDGYTF
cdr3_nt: TGTGCCAGCAGTGAACCGGGACAGGGGTGGACCGATGGCTACACCTTC

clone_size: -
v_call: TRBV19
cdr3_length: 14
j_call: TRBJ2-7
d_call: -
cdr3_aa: CASSIGRSTYEQYF
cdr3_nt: TGTGCCAGTAGTATCGGTAGGTCGACCTACGAGCAGTACTTC

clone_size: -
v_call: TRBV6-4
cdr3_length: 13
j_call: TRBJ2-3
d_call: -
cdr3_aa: CASSFGTGDTQYF
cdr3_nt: TGTGCCAGCAGTTTCGGGACTGGAGATACGCAGTATTTT

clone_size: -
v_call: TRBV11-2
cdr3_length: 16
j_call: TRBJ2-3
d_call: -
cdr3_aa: CASSLVGGKVTDTQYF
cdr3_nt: TGTGCCAGCAGCTTAGTTGGGGGGAAGGTCACAGATACGCAGTATTTT

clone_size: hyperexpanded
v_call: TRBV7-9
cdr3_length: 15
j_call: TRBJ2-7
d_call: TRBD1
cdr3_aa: CASGSFVTGAYEQYF
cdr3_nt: TGTGCCAGCGGATCCTTCGTGACAGGGGCCTACGAGCAGTACTTC

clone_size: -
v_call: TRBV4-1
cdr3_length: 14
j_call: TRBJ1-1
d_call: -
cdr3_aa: CASSQEIAGWFAFF
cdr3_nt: TGCGCCAGCAGCCAAGAGATCGCAGGGTGGTTCGCTTTCTTT

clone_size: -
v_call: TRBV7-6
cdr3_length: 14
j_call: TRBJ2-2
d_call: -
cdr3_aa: CASSLVENTGELFF
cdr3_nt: TGTGCCAGCAGCTTAGTTGAGAACACCGGGGAGCTGTTTTTT

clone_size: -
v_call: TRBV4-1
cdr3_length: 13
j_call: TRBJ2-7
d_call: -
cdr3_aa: CASSQDFGYEQYF
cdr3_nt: TGCGCCAGCAGCCAAGATTTCGGATACGAGCAGTACTTC

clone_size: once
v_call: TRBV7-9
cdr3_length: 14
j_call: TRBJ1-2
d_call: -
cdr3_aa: CASSSQVSLYGYTF
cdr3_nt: TGTGCCAGCAGCTCTCAGGTATCCCTCTATGGCTACACCTTC

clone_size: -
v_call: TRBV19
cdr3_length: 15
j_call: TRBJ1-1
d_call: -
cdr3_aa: CASSIDLTAPTEAFF
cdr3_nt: TGTGCCAGTAGTATAGATCTAACAGCCCCCACTGAAGCTTTCTTT

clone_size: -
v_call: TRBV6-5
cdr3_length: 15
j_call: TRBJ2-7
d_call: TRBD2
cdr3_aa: CASMAVGRGLVEQYF
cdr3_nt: TGTGCCAGCATGGCCGTCGGGAGGGGCTTAGTCGAGCAGTACTTC

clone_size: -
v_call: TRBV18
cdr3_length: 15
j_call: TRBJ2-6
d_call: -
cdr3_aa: CASSSDSSGANVLTF
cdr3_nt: TGTGCCAGCTCATCAGATTCCTCTGGGGCCAACGTCCTGACTTTC

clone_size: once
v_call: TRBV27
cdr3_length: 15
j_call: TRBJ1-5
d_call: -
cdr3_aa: CASSLWGGKSQPQHF
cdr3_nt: TGTGCCAGCAGTTTATGGGGTGGGAAGAGTCAGCCCCAGCATTTT

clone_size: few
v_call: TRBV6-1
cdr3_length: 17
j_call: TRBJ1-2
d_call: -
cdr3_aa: CASSESSHPHRVYGYTF
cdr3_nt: TGTGCCAGCAGTGAATCCTCCCACCCCCACAGGGTCTATGGCTACACCTTC

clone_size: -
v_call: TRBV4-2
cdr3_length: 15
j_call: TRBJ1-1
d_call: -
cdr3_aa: CASSQDRGRNTEAFF
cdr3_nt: TGTGCCAGCAGCCAAGATAGGGGAAGGAACACTGAAGCTTTCTTT

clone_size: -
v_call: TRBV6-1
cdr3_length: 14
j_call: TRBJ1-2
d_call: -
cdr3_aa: CASRIIESHYGYTF
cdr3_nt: TGTGCCAGCAGAATAATTGAATCTCACTATGGCTACACCTTC

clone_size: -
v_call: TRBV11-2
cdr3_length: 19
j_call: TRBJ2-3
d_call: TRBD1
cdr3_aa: CASSLDLASSGTETDTQYF
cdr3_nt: TGTGCCAGCAGCTTAGATCTGGCGTCATCGGGGACAGAAACAGATACGCAGTATTTT

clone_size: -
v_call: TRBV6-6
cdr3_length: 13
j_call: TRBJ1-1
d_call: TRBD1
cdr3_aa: CASRDSGNTEAFF
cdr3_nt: TGTGCCAGCCGGGACAGCGGCAACACTGAAGCTTTCTTT

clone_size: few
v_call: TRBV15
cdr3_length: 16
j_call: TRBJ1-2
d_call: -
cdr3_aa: CATSRDLLGISYGYTF
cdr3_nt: TGTGCCACCAGCAGAGATTTACTAGGTATCAGCTATGGCTACACCTTC

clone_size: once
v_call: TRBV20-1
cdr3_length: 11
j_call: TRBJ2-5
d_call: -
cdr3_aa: CSARVPETQYF
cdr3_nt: TGCAGTGCTAGAGTTCCGGAGACCCAGTACTTC

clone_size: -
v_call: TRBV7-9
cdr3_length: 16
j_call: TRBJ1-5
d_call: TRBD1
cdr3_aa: CASSFAGTGIDQPQHF
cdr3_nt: TGTGCCAGCAGCTTCGCGGGGACAGGGATAGATCAGCCCCAGCATTTT

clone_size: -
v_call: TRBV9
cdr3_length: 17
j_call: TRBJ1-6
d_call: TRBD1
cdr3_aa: CASSVDPIGTANSPLHF
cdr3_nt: TGTGCCAGCAGCGTAGACCCCATCGGGACAGCCAATTCACCCCTCCACTTT

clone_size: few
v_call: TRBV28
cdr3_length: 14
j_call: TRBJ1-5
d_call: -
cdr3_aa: CASSSPGSGQPQHF
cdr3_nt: TGTGCCAGCAGTTCCCCAGGGTCTGGTCAGCCCCAGCATTTT

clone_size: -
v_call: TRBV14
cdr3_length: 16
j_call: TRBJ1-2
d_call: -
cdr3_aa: CASSQEGGDWHYGYTF
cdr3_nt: TGTGCCAGCAGCCAAGAAGGCGGGGATTGGCACTATGGCTACACCTTC

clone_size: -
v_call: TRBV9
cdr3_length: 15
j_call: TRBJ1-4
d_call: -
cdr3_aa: CASSVHPGANEKLFF
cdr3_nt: TGTGCCAGCAGCGTACACCCGGGGGCTAATGAAAAACTGTTTTTT

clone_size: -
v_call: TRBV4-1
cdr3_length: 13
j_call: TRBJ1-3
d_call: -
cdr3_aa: CASSSGRASTIYF
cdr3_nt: TGCGCCAGCAGCTCTGGACGGGCAAGCACCATATATTTT

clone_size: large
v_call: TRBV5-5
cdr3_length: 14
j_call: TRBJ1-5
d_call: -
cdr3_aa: CASSFGTNNQPQHF
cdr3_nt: TGTGCCAGCAGCTTCGGGACCAACAATCAGCCCCAGCATTTT

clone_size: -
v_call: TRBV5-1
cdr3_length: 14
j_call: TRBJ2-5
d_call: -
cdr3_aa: CASSFSGLQETQYF
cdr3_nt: TGCGCCAGCAGCTTTTCAGGACTCCAAGAGACCCAGTACTTC

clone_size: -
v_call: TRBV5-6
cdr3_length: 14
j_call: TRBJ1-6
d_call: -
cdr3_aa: CASSIWKPNSPLHF
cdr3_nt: TGTGCCAGCAGCATATGGAAGCCAAATTCACCCCTCCACTTT

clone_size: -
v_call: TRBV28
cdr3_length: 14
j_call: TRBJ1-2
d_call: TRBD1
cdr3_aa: CASVTGQARYGYTF
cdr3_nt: TGTGCCAGCGTAACCGGACAGGCTCGATATGGCTACACCTTC

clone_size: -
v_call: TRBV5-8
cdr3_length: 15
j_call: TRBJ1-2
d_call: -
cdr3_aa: CASSPFFGRAGGYTF
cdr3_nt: TGTGCCAGCAGCCCCTTTTTTGGCAGGGCTGGTGGCTACACCTTC

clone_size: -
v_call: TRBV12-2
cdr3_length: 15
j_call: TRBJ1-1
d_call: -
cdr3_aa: CAADGTGIIRPGAFF
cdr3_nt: TGTGCAGCGGATGGGACAGGGATTATTCGCCCGGGGGCTTTCTTT

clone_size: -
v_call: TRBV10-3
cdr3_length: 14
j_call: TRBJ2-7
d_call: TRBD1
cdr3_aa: CAIGGQADSYEQYF
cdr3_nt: TGTGCCATCGGTGGACAGGCCGACTCCTACGAGCAGTACTTC

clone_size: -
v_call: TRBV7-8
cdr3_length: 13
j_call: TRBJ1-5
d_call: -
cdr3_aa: CASSLGTNQPQHF
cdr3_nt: TGTGCCAGCAGCTTAGGGACAAATCAGCCCCAGCATTTT

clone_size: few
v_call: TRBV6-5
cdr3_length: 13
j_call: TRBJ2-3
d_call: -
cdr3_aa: CASSPAPLTTQYF
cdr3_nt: TGTGCCAGCAGTCCCGCCCCGCTAACTACGCAGTATTTT

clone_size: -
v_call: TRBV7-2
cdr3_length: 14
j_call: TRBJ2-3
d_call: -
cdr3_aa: CASSLAAGLDTQYF
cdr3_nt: TGTGCCAGCAGCTTAGCGGCAGGGCTAGATACGCAGTATTTT

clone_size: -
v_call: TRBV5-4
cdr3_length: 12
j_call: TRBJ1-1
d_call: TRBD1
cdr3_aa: CASSQGTVEAFF
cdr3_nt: TGTGCCAGCAGCCAAGGGACAGTTGAAGCTTTCTTT

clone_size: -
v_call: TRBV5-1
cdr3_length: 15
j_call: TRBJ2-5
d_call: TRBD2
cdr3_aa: CASSRGTSGGETQYF
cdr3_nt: TGCGCCAGCAGCCGCGGGACTAGCGGGGGTGAGACCCAGTACTTC

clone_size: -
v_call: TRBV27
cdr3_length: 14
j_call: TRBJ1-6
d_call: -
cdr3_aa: CASSRPDRRSPLHF
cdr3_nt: TGTGCCAGCTCCCGGCCGGATCGGCGATCACCCCTCCACTTT

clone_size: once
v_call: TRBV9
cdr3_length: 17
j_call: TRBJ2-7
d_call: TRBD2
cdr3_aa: CASSPGLAGPLSYEQYF
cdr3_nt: TGTGCCAGCAGCCCAGGACTAGCGGGGCCACTCTCCTACGAGCAGTACTTC

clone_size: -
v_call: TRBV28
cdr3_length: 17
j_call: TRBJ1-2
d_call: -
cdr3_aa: CASSLLSSGLSNYGYTF
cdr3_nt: TGTGCCAGCAGTTTACTTTCGTCGGGACTGTCTAACTATGGCTACACCTTC

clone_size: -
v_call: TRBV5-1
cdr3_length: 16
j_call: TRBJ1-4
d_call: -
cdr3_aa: CASSLAIDGFNEKLFF
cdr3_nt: TGCGCCAGCAGCTTGGCTATAGACGGCTTTAATGAAAAACTGTTTTTT

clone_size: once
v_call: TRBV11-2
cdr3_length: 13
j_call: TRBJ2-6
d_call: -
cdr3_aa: CASSLYGANVLTF
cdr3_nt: TGTGCCAGCAGCTTATACGGGGCCAACGTCCTGACTTTC

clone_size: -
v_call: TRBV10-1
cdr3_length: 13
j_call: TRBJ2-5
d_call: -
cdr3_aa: CASSRDPRETQYF
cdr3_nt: TGCGCCAGCTCCCGGGACCCCAGGGAGACCCAGTACTTC

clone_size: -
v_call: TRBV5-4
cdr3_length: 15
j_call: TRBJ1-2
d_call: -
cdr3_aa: CASSLSTGNHYGYTF
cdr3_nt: TGTGCCAGCAGCTTGAGTACAGGGAACCACTATGGCTACACCTTC

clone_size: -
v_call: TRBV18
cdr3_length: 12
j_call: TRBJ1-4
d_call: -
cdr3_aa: CASSRKPGTLFF
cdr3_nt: TGTGCCAGCTCCCGGAAACCCGGGACACTGTTTTTT

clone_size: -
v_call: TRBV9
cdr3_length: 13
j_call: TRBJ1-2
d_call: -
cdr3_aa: CASSGGENYGYTF
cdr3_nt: TGTGCCAGCAGCGGAGGGGAGAACTATGGCTACACCTTC